One and the same sample provided the 14 T cell receptor beta chains below, sequenced in a study of T cells after yellow fever vaccination. One entry per CDR3 protein, called by TCRdb with MiXCR from the 5' RACE reads. The repertoire holds some 63,000 distinct CDR3 sequences, 6% to 7.5% seen once, with 35% to 45% in the top ten. The starting material was CD8+ T cells sorted from PBMCs, obtained 15 days after the yellow fever booster vaccination. These receptors originate from a man younger than 45 who received the YFV17D yellow fever vaccine.

This clonotype was observed at least ten times. The rearrangement joins TRBV9 to TRBJ2-2, with a tentative D call TRBD1 (5 bases). Per the germline V gene, CDR1 is SGDLS and CDR2 is YYNGEE. This CDR3 is 15 amino acids long. Deletions cut 4 bases from V and 1 base from J, with 11 bases between. CDR3 in amino acids: CASSPTGVNTGELFF. The CDR3 coding sequence is TGTGCCAGCAGCCCCACAGGAGTGAACACCGGGGAGCTGTTTTTT.

V gene TRBV12-3 or TRBV12-4 combines with J gene TRBJ1-1; D ambiguous. Trimming took off 6 bases at V and 7 bases at J, with 21 bases between the two ends. The CDR3 loop spans 15 amino acids. The CDR3 DNA follows: TGTGCCAGCAGGACCCAGGCGGCGCCTCTTTTTGAAGCTTTCTTT. Translating gives CASRTQAAPLFEAFF.

At least ten counts were recorded for this clonotype. Its ends do not fully match the called genes, so a read error is possible. CDR3 amino acids: CASRSWASGGAFDF. DNA of the CDR3: TGTGCCAGCCGCTCCTGGGCTAGCGGGGGAGCCTTCGACTTC. J is TRBJ2-7 and V is TRBV7-9; TRBD2 agrees at 10 bases. The germline V gene encodes CDR1 SEHNR and CDR2 FQNEAQ (reference sequence). The CDR3 length is 14 residues. Complete variable domain (other parts from reference TRBV7-9 and TRBJ2-7): DTGVSQNPRHKITKRGQNVTFRCDPISEHNRLYWYRQTLGQGPEFLTYFQNEAQLEKSRLLSDRFSAERPKGSFSTLEIQRTEQGDSAMYLCASRSWASGGAFDFGPGTRLTVT.

This chain uses TRBV3-1 with TRBJ2-7; D gene ambiguous. The V end lost 0 bases, the J end lost 4 bases, and 13 bases lay between the germline ends. This CDR3 has 15 residues. Germline V gene data show CDR1 as LGHDT and CDR2 as YNNKEL (reference sequence). For the CDR3, the DNA is TGTGCCAGCAGCCAAGATTGGAGCCCCTCGTACGAGCAGTACTTC. Protein: CASSQDWSPSYEQYF.

The table lists this clonotype with many counts. The V and J genes are TRBV20-1 and TRBJ2-1; 12 positions agree with TRBD2. J was trimmed by 3 bases and V by 1 base; bases with no gene match: 7. The CDR3 runs 17 residues. Germline-derived CDR1 and CDR2 are DFQATT and SNEGSKA (reference sequence). The CDR3 loop reads CSARGLAGETGYNEQFF. The CDR3 DNA sequence: TGCAGTGCTAGAGGACTAGCGGGAGAGACTGGCTACAATGAGCAGTTCTTC.

This chain links TRBV7-3 with TRBJ1-2; tentatively, D is TRBD1 (5 bases). CDR3 length equals 16 residues. V dropped 1 base and J dropped 3 bases, with 15 bases sitting between them. Looked up from germline, CDR1 is SGHTA and CDR2 is FQGTGA. CDR3: CASSLNGGRGDYGYTF. The CDR3 nucleotides read TGTGCCAGCAGCTTAAATGGAGGGCGGGGGGACTATGGCTACACCTTC.

This clonotype was picked up many times. CDR3 nucleotides: TGTGCCATCAGTCGGGAGGGCCCGACGGTACTCGAGCAGTACTTC. The encoded protein is CAISREGPTVLEQYF. The J gene is TRBJ2-7, the V gene TRBV10-3, with TRBD2 matching 8 bases. This CDR3 spans 15 amino acids. Germline loops: CDR1 ENHRY, CDR2 SYGVKD. V lost 5 bases to trimming and J lost 6 bases; unmatched junction nucleotides: 12.

This clonotype was counted many times. The gene calls are TRBV4-3 and TRBJ1-4; D might be TRBD1 (5 bases). Germline V gives CDR1 LGHNA, CDR2 YSLEER. V was trimmed by 3 bases and J by 6 bases, leaving 14 bases between them. This CDR3 region has 15 residues. The CDR3 nucleotides read TGCGCCAGCAGCCAGACTGGGGCGTCTTATGAAAAACTGTTTTTT. It is translated as CASSQTGASYEKLFF.

This clonotype was detected ten times or more. The V gene is TRBV7-9, the J gene TRBJ1-3; no reliable D call. This CDR3 region has 13 residues. Germline CDR1 SEHNR, CDR2 FQNEAQ (reference sequence). V lost 8 bases, J lost 0 bases, and 8 bases lay in between. CDR3 sequence reads: CASDRNSGNTIYF. CDR3 sequence (DNA): TGTGCCAGCGACCGAAACTCTGGAAACACCATATATTTT.

The chain links TRBV12-3 or TRBV12-4 to TRBJ2-1; 7 bases line up with TRBD2. V lost 3 bases and J lost 4; bases outside the gene matches: 12. The CDR3 covers 17 residues. CDR3 nucleotides: TGTGCCAGCAGTTTCACCCTGGCTAGCGGAGTATACAATGAGCAGTTCTTC. Translation gives CASSFTLASGVYNEQFF.

This clonotype was observed a handful of times. The chain carries TRBV11-2 and TRBJ2-7; D unclear. The CDR3 sequence is 11 residues long. V lost 5 bases and J lost 7, with 9 bases in between. The V gene's germline CDR1 is SGHAT and CDR2 FQNNGV. For the CDR3, the DNA is TGTGCCAGCAGCCACGCTTGGGAGCAGTACTTC. Translated, it gives CASSHAWEQYF.

V is TRBV9 and J is TRBJ2-1, with 8 bases fitting TRBD2. Germline assignment: CDR1 SGDLS and CDR2 YYNGEE. The CDR3 sequence is 15 residues long. With 3 bases clipped from V and 9 bases from J, the junction kept 11 bases outside the gene matches. The CDR3 DNA reads TGTGCCAGCAGCGCAGGGACTAGTCCTGAGGGTGAGCAGTTCTTC. It translates to CASSAGTSPEGEQFF.

This clonotype was found once. A read error is possible here, since a much larger clone lies one base away. The CDR3 nucleotides read TGCGCCAGCAGCGTAGCTGGGGCCGCCGGGGAGCTGTTTTTT. Residues: CASSVAGAAGELFF. V usage is TRBV4-3 and J usage is TRBJ2-2; D perhaps matches TRBD1 (5 bases). V gave up 5 bases and J gave up 6 bases, with 13 bases separating them. CDR1 is LGHNA and CDR2 is YSLEER in the germline V gene. The CDR3 length is 14 residues.

This clonotype was found many times. This chain links TRBV7-2 with TRBJ2-4; D is perhaps TRBD2 (6 bases). In germline, CDR1 is SGHTA, CDR2 FQGNSA. V lost 2 bases to trimming and J lost 0 bases, with 11 bases between them. The CDR3 spans 16 residues. CDR3 sequence (DNA): TGTGCCAGCAGCTTATCCGGGGGACTAGCCAAAAACATTCAGTACTTC. Protein: CASSLSGGLAKNIQYF. The full variable domain, with the rest looked up from reference TRBV7-2 and TRBJ2-4, is GAGVSQSPSNKVTEKGKDVELRCDPISGHTALYWYRQSLGQGLEFLIYFQGNSAPDKSGLPSDRFSAERTGGSVSTLTIQRTQQEDSAVYLCASSLSGGLAKNIQYFGAGTRLSVL.